Listed below are T cell receptor beta chains from one sample, sequenced in a study of blood T cells in healthy people across ages. MiXCR was run by TCRdb on the 5' RACE reads, yielding one entry per CDR3 protein. The sample includes about 780,000 distinct CDR3 sequences, about a quarter of them seen just once. In addition, the sample was reused for a study of T cells of mothers and their children.

The sample taken for sequencing was blood. These receptors all come from a boy aged 5-17 years in good health. Both conserved end residues are part of each CDR3. Fields, in order: J gene, clone size, V gene, D gene, CDR3 length, CDR3 protein, CDR3 DNA. A D gene is named only where the DNA matches it firmly. Only some rows state a clone size, as once, few, many or a class for expanded clones.

TRBJ2-2	few	TRBV7-6	-	14	CASSLDHGSGELFF	TGTGCCAGCAGCTTAGACCATGGGAGCGGGGAGCTGTTTTTT
TRBJ1-1	-	TRBV13	TRBD1	14	CASSPPDRSTEAFF	TGTGCCAGCAGCCCTCCGGACAGGTCAACTGAAGCTTTCTTT
TRBJ2-7	-	TRBV27	TRBD2	14	CASSPVGLAYEQYF	TGTGCCAGCAGTCCCGTCGGACTAGCCTACGAGCAGTACTTC
TRBJ2-7	-	TRBV20-1	-	15	CSAIIQGGPSYEQYF	TGCAGTGCAATTATTCAGGGTGGACCCTCCTACGAGCAGTACTTC
TRBJ1-2	-	TRBV21-1	-	13	CASSKVSASGYTF	TGTGCCAGCAGCAAAGTCTCGGCTTCTGGCTACACCTTC
TRBJ2-5	few	TRBV7-8	-	11	CASSSYEAQYF	TGTGCCAGCAGCTCCTACGAGGCCCAGTACTTC
TRBJ2-7	-	TRBV12-3/TRBV12-4	-	13	CDSSLQVTCEQYF	TGTGACAGCAGTTTACAGGTCACCTGCGAGCAGTACTTC
TRBJ2-1	few	TRBV29-1	-	12	CSVPSQGGEQFF	TGCAGCGTCCCGTCACAGGGAGGTGAGCAGTTCTTC
TRBJ1-4	-	TRBV18	-	17	CASSLGTVATLNEKLFF	TGTGCCAGCTCACTGGGGACGGTTGCGACCTTAAATGAAAAACTGTTTTTT
TRBJ2-1	-	TRBV25-1	-	14	CASTNRDSYNEQFF	TGTGCCAGCACCAACAGGGATTCCTACAATGAGCAGTTCTTC
TRBJ2-5	-	TRBV6-1	TRBD2	15	CANRLAGGSQETQYF	TGTGCCAACCGACTAGCGGGGGGATCCCAAGAGACCCAGTACTTC
TRBJ1-6	-	TRBV25-1	-	15	CASSEGGGLGSPLHF	TGTGCCAGCAGTGAAGGAGGGGGGCTGGGATCACCCCTCCACTTT
TRBJ1-4	few	TRBV28	TRBD1	15	CASSSSWTGLVKLFF	TGTGCCAGCAGTTCCTCCTGGACAGGGTTGGTAAAACTGTTTTTT
TRBJ2-5	-	TRBV29-1	-	14	CSVGRRAGIETQYF	TGCAGCGTGGGACGGAGGGCCGGGATAGAGACCCAGTACTTC
TRBJ2-3	-	TRBV20-1	TRBD2	17	CSTTLTSGSLSTDTQYF	TGCAGTACAACATTGACTAGCGGGTCCCTAAGCACAGATACGCAGTATTTT
TRBJ2-7	-	TRBV5-1	-	15	CASSKMTVDYDEQYF	TGCGCCAGCAGCAAGATGACAGTAGACTACGACGAGCAGTACTTC
TRBJ1-1	-	TRBV9	-	14	CASSPGGGATEAFF	TGTGCCAGCAGCCCCGGCGGGGGGGCCACTGAAGCTTTCTTT
TRBJ1-1	once	TRBV5-1	TRBD1	14	CASNYRGGNTEAFF	TGCGCCAGCAACTACAGGGGAGGGAACACTGAAGCTTTCTTT
TRBJ1-4	few	TRBV20-1	TRBD1	15	CSAWPNRGSNEKLFF	TGCAGTGCTTGGCCGAACAGGGGAAGTAATGAAAAACTGTTTTTT
TRBJ2-5	-	TRBV4-1	TRBD1	18	CASSQGSIRTGREETQYF	TGCGCCAGCAGCCAAGGCTCCATCAGGACAGGGCGGGAAGAGACCCAGTACTTC
TRBJ1-2	-	TRBV28	TRBD1	16	CASSLPKGQGDYGYTF	TGTGCCAGCAGTTTACCTAAGGGACAGGGGGACTATGGCTACACCTTC
TRBJ2-7	few	TRBV5-1	TRBD2	14	CASSTGTRPYEQYF	TGCGCCAGCAGCACTGGGACTAGACCCTACGAGCAGTACTTC
TRBJ2-7	few	TRBV6-5	-	11	CASRFRGEQYF	TGTGCCAGCAGATTCAGGGGCGAGCAGTACTTC
TRBJ1-5	-	TRBV20-1	-	12	CSARQDNQPQHF	TGCAGTGCTAGACAGGACAATCAGCCCCAGCATTTT
TRBJ1-1	many	TRBV6-1	-	12	CASSERNTEAFF	TGTGCCAGCAGTGAGAGGAACACTGAAGCTTTCTTT
TRBJ2-7	-	TRBV28	TRBD2	13	CASNQAGVYEQYF	TGTGCCAGCAACCAGGCGGGGGTCTACGAGCAGTACTTC
TRBJ2-4	-	TRBV10-3	-	15	CATSGGSLAKNIQYF	TGTGCCACCAGTGGGGGATCCCTAGCCAAAAACATTCAGTACTTC
TRBJ2-5	few	TRBV14	-	13	CASSQVSTGTQYF	TGTGCCAGCAGCCAAGTGTCCACTGGGACCCAGTACTTC
TRBJ2-5	-	TRBV12-3/TRBV12-4	-	16	CASSFNGNPGKETQYF	TGTGCCAGCAGTTTTAACGGGAACCCCGGAAAAGAGACCCAGTACTTC
TRBJ1-4	-	TRBV9	-	18	CASSPRGGNLGTNEKLFF	TGTGCCAGCAGCCCCCGTGGGGGGAACCTTGGCACTAATGAAAAACTGTTTTTT
TRBJ1-5	-	TRBV10-2	TRBD1	16	CASSDLGTDSNQPQHF	TGCGCCAGCAGTGACCTTGGGACAGATAGCAATCAGCCCCAGCATTTT
TRBJ2-1	-	TRBV5-1	-	16	CASSLEPSTSYNEQFF	TGCGCCAGCAGCTTGGAACCTTCCACCTCCTACAATGAGCAGTTCTTC